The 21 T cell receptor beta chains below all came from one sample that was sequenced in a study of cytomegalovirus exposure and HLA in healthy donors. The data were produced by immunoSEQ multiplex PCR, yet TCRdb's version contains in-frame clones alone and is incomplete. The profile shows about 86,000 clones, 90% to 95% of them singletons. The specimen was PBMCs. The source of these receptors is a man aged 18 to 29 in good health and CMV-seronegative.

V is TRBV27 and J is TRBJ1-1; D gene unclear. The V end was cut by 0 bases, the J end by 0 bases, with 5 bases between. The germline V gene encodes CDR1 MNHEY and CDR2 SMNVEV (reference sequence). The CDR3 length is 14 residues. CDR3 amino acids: CASSLSLMNTEAFF. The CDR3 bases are TGTGCCAGCAGTTTATCCCTTATGAACACTGAAGCTTTCTTT.

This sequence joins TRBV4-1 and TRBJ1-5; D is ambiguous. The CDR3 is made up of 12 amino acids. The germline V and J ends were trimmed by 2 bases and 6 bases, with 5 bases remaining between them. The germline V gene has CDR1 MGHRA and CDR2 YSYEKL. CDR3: CASSQPGQPQHF. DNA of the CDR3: TGCGCCAGCAGCCAACCAGGTCAGCCCCAGCATTTT.

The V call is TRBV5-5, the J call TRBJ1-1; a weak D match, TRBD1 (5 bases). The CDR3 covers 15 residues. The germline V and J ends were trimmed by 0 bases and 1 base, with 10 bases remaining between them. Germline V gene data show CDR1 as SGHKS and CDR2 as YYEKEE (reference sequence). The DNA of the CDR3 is TGTGCCAGCAGCTTGGGGGGTCAGGGGAACACTGAAGCTTTCTTT. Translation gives CASSLGGQGNTEAFF.

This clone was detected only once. The CDR3 coding sequence is TGTGCCAGCAGTGAAGAGGACAGACGCACAGATACGCAGTATTTT. Encoded protein: CASSEEDRRTDTQYF. The chain uses TRBV2 and TRBJ2-3; tentatively, D is TRBD1 (6 bases). CDR3 length equals 15 residues. Trimming left V 1 base short and J 1 base short, with 9 bases between. CDR1 is SNHLY, CDR2 FYNNEI, per germline.

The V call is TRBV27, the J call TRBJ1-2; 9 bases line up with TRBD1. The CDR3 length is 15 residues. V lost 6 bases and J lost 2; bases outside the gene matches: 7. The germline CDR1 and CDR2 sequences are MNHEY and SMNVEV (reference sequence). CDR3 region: CASRRPGTGNYGYTF. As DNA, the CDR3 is TGTGCCAGCAGGCGTCCCGGGACAGGGAACTATGGCTACACCTTC.

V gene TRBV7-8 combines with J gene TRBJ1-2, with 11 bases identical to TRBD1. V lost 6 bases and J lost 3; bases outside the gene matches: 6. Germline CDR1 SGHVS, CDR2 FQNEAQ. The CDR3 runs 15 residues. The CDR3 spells CASSFEGQGDYGYTF. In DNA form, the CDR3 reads TGTGCCAGCAGTTTCGAGGGACAGGGGGACTATGGCTACACCTTC.

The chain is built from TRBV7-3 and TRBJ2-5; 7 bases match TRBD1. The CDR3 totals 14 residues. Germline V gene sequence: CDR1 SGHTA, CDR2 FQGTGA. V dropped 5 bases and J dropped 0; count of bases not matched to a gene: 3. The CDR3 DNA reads TGTGCCAGCAGCCTCGACAGGGACCAAGAGACCCAGTACTTC. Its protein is CASSLDRDQETQYF.

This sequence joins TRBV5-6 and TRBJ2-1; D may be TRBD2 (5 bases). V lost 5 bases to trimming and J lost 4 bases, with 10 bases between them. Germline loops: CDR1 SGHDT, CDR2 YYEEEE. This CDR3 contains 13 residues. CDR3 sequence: CASRFERYNEQFF. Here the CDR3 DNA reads TGTGCCAGCAGGTTTGAGCGGTACAATGAGCAGTTCTTC.

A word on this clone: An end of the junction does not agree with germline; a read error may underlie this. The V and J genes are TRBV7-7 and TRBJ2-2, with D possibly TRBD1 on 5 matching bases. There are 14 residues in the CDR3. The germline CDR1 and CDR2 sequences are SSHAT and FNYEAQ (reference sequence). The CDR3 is CASSLDSHSGELFF. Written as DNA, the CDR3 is TGTGCTAGCAGCTTAGACAGCCACAGCGGGGAGCTGTTTTTT.

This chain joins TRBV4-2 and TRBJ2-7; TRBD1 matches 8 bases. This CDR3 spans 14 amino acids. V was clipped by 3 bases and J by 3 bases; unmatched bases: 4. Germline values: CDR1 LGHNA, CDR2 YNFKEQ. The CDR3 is CASSQADRGYEQYF. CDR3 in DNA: TGTGCCAGCAGCCAGGCCGACAGGGGCTACGAGCAGTACTTC.

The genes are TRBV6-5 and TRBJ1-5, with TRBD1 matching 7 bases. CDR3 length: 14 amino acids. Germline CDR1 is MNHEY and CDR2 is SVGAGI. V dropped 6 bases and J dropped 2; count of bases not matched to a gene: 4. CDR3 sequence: CASRDRARNQPQHF. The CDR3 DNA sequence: TGTGCCAGCAGAGACAGGGCCCGCAATCAGCCCCAGCATTTT.

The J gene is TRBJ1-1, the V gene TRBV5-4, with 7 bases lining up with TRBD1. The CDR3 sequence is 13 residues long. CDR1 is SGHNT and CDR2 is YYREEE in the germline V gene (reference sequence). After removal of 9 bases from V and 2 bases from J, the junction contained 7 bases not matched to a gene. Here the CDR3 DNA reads TGTGCCACCAGTGAGGGGGCTAACACTGAAGCTTTCTTT. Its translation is CATSEGANTEAFF.

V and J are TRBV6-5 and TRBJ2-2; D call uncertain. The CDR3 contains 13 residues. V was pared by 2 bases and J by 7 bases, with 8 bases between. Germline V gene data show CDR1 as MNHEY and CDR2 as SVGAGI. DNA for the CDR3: TGTGCCAGCAGTTACGGTTTCGGCGGGGAGCTGTTTTTT. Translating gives CASSYGFGGELFF.

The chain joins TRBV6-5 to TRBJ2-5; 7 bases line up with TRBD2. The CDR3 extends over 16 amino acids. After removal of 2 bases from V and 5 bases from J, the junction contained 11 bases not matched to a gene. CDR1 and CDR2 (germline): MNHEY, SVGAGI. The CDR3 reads CASSYGWRERGETQYF. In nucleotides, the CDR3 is TGTGCCAGCAGTTACGGGTGGCGGGAGAGGGGTGAGACCCAGTACTTC.

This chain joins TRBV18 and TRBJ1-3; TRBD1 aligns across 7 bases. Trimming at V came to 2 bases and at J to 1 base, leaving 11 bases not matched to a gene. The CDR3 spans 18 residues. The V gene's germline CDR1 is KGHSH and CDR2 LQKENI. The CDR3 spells CASSPALLRDRSGNTIYF. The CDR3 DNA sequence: TGTGCCAGCTCACCAGCTTTATTGAGGGACAGATCTGGAAACACCATATATTTT.

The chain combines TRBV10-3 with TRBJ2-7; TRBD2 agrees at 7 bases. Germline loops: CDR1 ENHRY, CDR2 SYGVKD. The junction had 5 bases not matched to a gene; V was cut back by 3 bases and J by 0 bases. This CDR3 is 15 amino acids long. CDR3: CAISDPAGVSYEQYF. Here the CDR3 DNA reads TGTGCCATCAGTGATCCGGCGGGGGTCTCCTACGAGCAGTACTTC.

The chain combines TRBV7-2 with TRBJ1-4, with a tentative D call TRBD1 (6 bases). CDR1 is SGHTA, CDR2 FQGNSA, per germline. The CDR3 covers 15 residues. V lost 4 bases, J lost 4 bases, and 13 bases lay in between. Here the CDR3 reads CASSSQGSYNEKLFF. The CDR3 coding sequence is TGTGCCAGCAGCTCCCAGGGGTCTTATAATGAAAAACTGTTTTTT.

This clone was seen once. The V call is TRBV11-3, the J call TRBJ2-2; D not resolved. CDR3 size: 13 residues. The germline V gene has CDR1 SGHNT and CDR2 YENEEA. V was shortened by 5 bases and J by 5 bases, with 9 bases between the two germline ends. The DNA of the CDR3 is TGTGCCAGCAGCCGTCAGCGTACCGGGGAGCTGTTTTTT. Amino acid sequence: CASSRQRTGELFF.

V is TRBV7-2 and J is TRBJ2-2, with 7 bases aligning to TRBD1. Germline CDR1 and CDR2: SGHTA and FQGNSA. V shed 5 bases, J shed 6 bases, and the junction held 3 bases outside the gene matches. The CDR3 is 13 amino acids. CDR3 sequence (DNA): TGTGCCAGCAGCATCACAGGGGCCGGGGAGCTGTTTTTT. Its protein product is CASSITGAGELFF.

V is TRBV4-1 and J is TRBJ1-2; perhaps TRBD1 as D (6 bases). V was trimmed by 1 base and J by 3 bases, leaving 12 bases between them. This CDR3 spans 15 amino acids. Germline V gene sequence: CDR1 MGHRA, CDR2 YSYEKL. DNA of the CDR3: TGCGCCAGCAGCCAAGGTTTTCGGACAGACTATGGCTACACCTTC. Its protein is CASSQGFRTDYGYTF.

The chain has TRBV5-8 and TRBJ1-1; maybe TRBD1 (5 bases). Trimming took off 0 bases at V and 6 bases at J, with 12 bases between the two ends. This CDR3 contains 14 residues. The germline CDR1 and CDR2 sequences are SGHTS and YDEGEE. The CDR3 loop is CASSLVRGLAEAFF. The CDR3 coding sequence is TGTGCCAGCAGCTTGGTTCGGGGGTTGGCTGAAGCTTTCTTT.